The 20 T cell receptor beta chains given below trace back to one sample, sequenced in a study of shared clonotypes between healthy human individuals. Generated by immunoSEQ multiplex PCR, the TCRdb table keeps only in-frame clones and is missing some. This table holds roughly 95,000 clones, less than 50% found once. The sequenced sample was PBMCs. These receptors all come from a woman in her thirties or forties in good health. Some clones in this sample may be carry-over from other donors' samples.

The chain uses TRBV30 and TRBJ2-5, with TRBD2 identical over 7 bases. The end of the DNA is better explained by TRBJ2-7, so the J call may be wrong. Germline V gene sequence: CDR1 GTSNPN, CDR2 SVGIG (reference sequence). CDR3 length: 11 amino acids. The CDR3 coding sequence is TGTGCCTGGATGGGAGGGGCCGAGCAGTACTTC. Protein product: CAWMGGAEQYF.

This clone appeared a few times. The chain is built from TRBV2 and TRBJ2-1; D unresolved. The germline gives CDR1 SNHLY, CDR2 FYNNEI. The V end lost 0 bases, the J end lost 8 bases, and 11 bases lay between the germline ends. This CDR3 has 14 amino acids. The CDR3 DNA follows: TGTGCCAGCAGTGAAGCGCTTCAGAGCTATGAGCAGTTCTTC. Its translation: CASSEALQSYEQFF.

This clone was picked up many times. The chain combines TRBV9 with TRBJ2-1; D remains ambiguous. V lost 0 bases to trimming and J lost 0 bases, with 10 bases between them. CDR1 is SGDLS and CDR2 is YYNGEE in the germline V gene. The CDR3 runs 16 residues. This CDR3 is CASSVDGANSYNEQFF. The DNA of the CDR3 is TGTGCCAGCAGCGTAGATGGCGCCAACTCCTACAATGAGCAGTTCTTC.

The chain links TRBV18 to TRBJ2-1; 7 nucleotides align to TRBD1. Germline V gene sequence: CDR1 KGHSH, CDR2 LQKENI. Trimming cost V 3 bases and J 7 bases; bases outside gene matches: 3. The CDR3 sequence is 13 residues long. The CDR3 region has the DNA TGTGCCAGCTCACCTCGACAGGGTAATGAGCAGTTCTTC. Its translation is CASSPRQGNEQFF.

The chain carries TRBV5-1 and TRBJ2-5, with TRBD2 matching over 9 bases. Germline V gene sequence: CDR1 SGHRS, CDR2 YFSETQ. J gave up 11 bases and V 0 bases, and 8 bases lay outside the gene matches. This CDR3 is 14 amino acids long. CDR3 sequence (DNA): TGCGCCAGCAGCTTGGCTAGCGGGATAGGAGAGCAGTACTTC. Amino acids: CASSLASGIGEQYF.

The CDR3 DNA reads as TGTGCCAGCTCACCCGACGCTAACAGGGGCACTGAAGCTTTCTTT. Its protein is CASSPDANRGTEAFF. The V gene is TRBV18, the J gene TRBJ1-1; 7 bases map to TRBD1. This CDR3 spans 15 amino acids. V was clipped by 3 bases and J by 4 bases; unmatched bases: 8. CDR1 KGHSH and CDR2 LQKENI come from the germline V gene.

This clone was recorded only once. This chain links TRBV4-3 with TRBJ2-4; D not resolved. Germline assignment: CDR1 LGHNA and CDR2 YSLEER. Trimming removed 4 bases at V and 7 bases at J, with 14 bases between. The length of the CDR3 is 14 residues. Written as DNA, the CDR3 is TGCGCCAGCAGCCCCGCGAAGGGATGGAACATTCAGTACTTC. Translation: CASSPAKGWNIQYF.

This chain joins TRBV10-2 and TRBJ2-3, with a possible D match to TRBD2 (6 bases). The germline gives CDR1 WSHSY, CDR2 SAAADI. Between the trimmed V and J ends, which lost 6 bases and 5 bases, there was a span of 15 bases. This CDR3 region has 14 residues. CDR3 in DNA: TGCGCCAGCAGATCGGTGTCGGGGGAAGATACGCAGTATTTT. Protein: CASRSVSGEDTQYF.

The chain is built from TRBV29-1 and TRBJ2-5; no clear D. The germline gives CDR1 SQVTM, CDR2 ANQGSEA. This CDR3 contains 12 residues. Trimming took off 1 base at V and 9 bases at J, with 12 bases between the two ends. The CDR3 region has the DNA TGCAGCGTTGAAGTGCTCGTTCGGGCCCAGTACTTC. This sequence encodes CSVEVLVRAQYF.

This clone was recorded many times. This chain connects TRBV30 to TRBJ2-1; 9 bases are a match to TRBD2. V trimming: 4 bases; J trimming: 2 bases; junction bases outside the gene matches: 3. The CDR3 runs 14 residues. Germline values: CDR1 GTSNPN, CDR2 SVGIG (reference sequence). The CDR3 DNA reads as TGTGCCTGGATCGGGACTAGCACCTACAATGAGCAGTTCTTC. Protein: CAWIGTSTYNEQFF.

Remarks on this clone: The junction and the germline gene differ at one end; a read error may be behind it. The chain is built from TRBV29-1 and TRBJ2-4; TRBD2 might be the D (6 bases). Per germline, CDR1 SQVTM and CDR2 ANQGSEA. This CDR3 has 16 residues. This chain's CDR3 is CSVVIGNPLAKNTQYF. For the CDR3, the DNA is TGCAGCGTTGTCATCGGGAACCCACTAGCCAAAAACACTCAGTACTTC.

The chain recombines TRBV4-1 with TRBJ1-3; no clear D. V was cut by 4 bases and J by 0 bases, with 10 bases left in between. Looked up from germline, CDR1 is MGHRA and CDR2 is YSYEKL. CDR3 length equals 15 residues. The CDR3 DNA reads TGCGCCAGCAGCCGAGACCCCAACTCTGGAAACACCATATATTTT. The encoded protein is CASSRDPNSGNTIYF.

The V call is TRBV6-1, the J call TRBJ1-2; D is uncertain. Trimming took 0 bases from V and 5 from J, leaving 7 bases between them. In germline, CDR1 is MNHNS, CDR2 SASEGT. CDR3 length equals 13 residues. CDR3 residues: CASSEAGGYGYTF. CDR3 bases: TGTGCCAGCAGTGAAGCGGGAGGGTATGGCTACACCTTC.

This clone was counted once. The genes are TRBV6-1 and TRBJ2-5; D may be TRBD1 (6 bases). The DNA end favors TRBJ2-7, so the J call may be wrong. Germline CDR1 MNHNS, CDR2 SASEGT. The CDR3 consists of 12 residues. The CDR3 reads CASSLGTNEQYF. Here the CDR3 DNA reads TGTGCCAGCAGCCTCGGGACAAACGAGCAGTACTTC.

The chain is built from TRBV27 and TRBJ1-5, with D unresolved. Trimming removed 5 bases at V and 0 bases at J, with 5 bases between. Per germline, CDR1 MNHEY and CDR2 SMNVEV (reference sequence). CDR3 length: 13 amino acids. DNA of the CDR3: TGTGCCAGCAGTGACATTAGCAATCAGCCCCAGCATTTT. Translation: CASSDISNQPQHF.

On this clone itself: A much larger clone lies a single base off, so this may be a read error. The rearrangement joins TRBV27 to TRBJ2-1, with 13 bases that match TRBD2. This CDR3 region has 17 residues. CDR1 MNHEY and CDR2 SMNVEV come from the germline V gene (reference sequence). The CDR3 DNA follows: TGTGCCAGCAGTCCAAGGACTAGCGGGAGACTCTACAATGTGCAGTTCTTC. Protein sequence: CASSPRTSGRLYNVQFF.

The V and J genes are TRBV27 and TRBJ1-5, with D hard to call. The germline V gene encodes CDR1 MNHEY and CDR2 SMNVEV (reference sequence). The CDR3 loop spans 13 amino acids. Deletions cut 2 bases from V and 6 bases from J, with 8 bases between. This CDR3 reads CASSLEGSQPQHF. CDR3 nucleotide sequence: TGTGCCAGCAGTTTAGAGGGATCTCAGCCCCAGCATTTT.

This clone has more than one count but fewer than ten. This chain links TRBV4-3 with TRBJ2-3; D gene ambiguous. V lost 0 bases, J lost 3 bases, and 16 bases lay in between. CDR1 and CDR2 (germline): LGHNA, YSLEER. CDR3 length equals 17 residues. The CDR3 region is CASSQDRVRYATDTQYF. In nucleotides, the CDR3 is TGCGCCAGCAGCCAAGATCGTGTGAGGTATGCAACAGATACGCAGTATTTT.

The chain combines TRBV29-1 with TRBJ2-7; 11 nucleotides match TRBD1. Germline V gene data show CDR1 as SQVTM and CDR2 as ANQGSEA. The J segment lost 5 bases and the V segment lost 3 bases, leaving 9 bases of the junction unmatched. This CDR3 is built from 15 residues. The CDR3 DNA sequence: TGCAGCGTTGAGGACAGGGGGCGATTGGGAAACGAGCAGTACTTC. This gives the protein CSVEDRGRLGNEQYF.

DNA of the CDR3: TGTGCCAGCAGCCAAGATCGGGGGAGCGACGAGCAGTACTTC. The encoded protein is CASSQDRGSDEQYF. This sequence joins TRBV4-2 and TRBJ2-5, with a tentative D call TRBD2 (6 bases). The end of the DNA is better explained by TRBJ2-7, so the J call may be wrong. Per germline, CDR1 LGHNA and CDR2 YNFKEQ. The length of the CDR3 is 14 residues.